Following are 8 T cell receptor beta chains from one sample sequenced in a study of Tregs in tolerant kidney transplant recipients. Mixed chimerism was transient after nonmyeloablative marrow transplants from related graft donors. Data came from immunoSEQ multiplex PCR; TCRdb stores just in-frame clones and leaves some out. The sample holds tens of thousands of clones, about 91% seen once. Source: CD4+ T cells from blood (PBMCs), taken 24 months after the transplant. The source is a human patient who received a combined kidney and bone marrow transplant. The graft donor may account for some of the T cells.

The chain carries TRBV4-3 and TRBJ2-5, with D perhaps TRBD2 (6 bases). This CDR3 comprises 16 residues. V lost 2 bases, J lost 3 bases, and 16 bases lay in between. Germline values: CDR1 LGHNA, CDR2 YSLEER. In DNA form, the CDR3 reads TGCGCCAGCAGCCAACAGCACGTCGGGGGAGAAGAGACCCAGTACTTC. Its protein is CASSQQHVGGEETQYF.

The CDR3 nucleotides are TGTGCCAGCAGTGAATGGGAGAATCAGCCCCAGCATTTT. As protein: CASSEWENQPQHF. The chain is built from TRBV25-1 and TRBJ1-5; D is undetermined. Trimming pared 1 base from V and 4 bases from J, leaving 5 bases between. Germline-derived CDR1 and CDR2 are MGHDK and SYGVNS. This CDR3 is built from 13 residues.

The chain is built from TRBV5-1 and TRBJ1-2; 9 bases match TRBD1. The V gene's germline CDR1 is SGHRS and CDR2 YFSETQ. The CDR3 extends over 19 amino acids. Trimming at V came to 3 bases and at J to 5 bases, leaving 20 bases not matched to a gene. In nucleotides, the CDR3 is TGCGCCAGCAGCTCGACGGGTGGACAGGGGAGGTCTGTAGGGTATGGCTACACCTTC. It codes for CASSSTGGQGRSVGYGYTF.

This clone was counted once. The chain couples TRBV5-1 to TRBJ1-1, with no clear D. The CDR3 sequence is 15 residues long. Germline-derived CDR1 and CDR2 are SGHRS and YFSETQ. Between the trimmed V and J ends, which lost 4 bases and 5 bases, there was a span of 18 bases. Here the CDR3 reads CASSPTAGVGTEAFF. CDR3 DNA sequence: TGCGCCAGCAGCCCCACGGCCGGGGTTGGGACTGAAGCTTTCTTT.

CDR3: CASSRQAHYGYTF. The CDR3 coding sequence is TGCGCCAGCAGCCGACAGGCCCACTATGGCTACACCTTC. The V and J genes are TRBV5-1 and TRBJ1-2; D is possibly TRBD1 (6 bases). The CDR3 has 13 residues. Germline assignment: CDR1 SGHRS and CDR2 YFSETQ. V was cut by 4 bases and J by 3 bases, with 10 bases left in between.

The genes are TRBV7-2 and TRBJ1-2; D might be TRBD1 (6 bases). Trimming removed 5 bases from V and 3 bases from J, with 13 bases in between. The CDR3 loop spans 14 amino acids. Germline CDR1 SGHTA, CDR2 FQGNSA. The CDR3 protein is CASSNSRGYYGYTF. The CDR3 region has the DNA TGTGCCAGCAGCAACAGTAGGGGGTACTATGGCTACACCTTC.

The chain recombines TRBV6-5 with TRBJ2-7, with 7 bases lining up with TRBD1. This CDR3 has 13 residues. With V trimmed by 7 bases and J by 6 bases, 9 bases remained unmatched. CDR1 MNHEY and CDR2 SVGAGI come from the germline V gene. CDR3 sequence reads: CASTQTGSGEQYF. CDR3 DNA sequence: TGTGCCAGCACCCAGACAGGGTCTGGCGAGCAGTACTTC.

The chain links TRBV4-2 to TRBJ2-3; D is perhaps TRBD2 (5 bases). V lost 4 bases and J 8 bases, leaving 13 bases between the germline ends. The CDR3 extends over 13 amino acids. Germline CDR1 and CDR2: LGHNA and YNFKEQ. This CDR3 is CASSRGTSPTQYF. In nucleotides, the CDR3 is TGTGCCAGCAGCCGCGGTACTAGTCCTACGCAGTATTTT.